The rows below give T cell receptor beta chains drawn from one sample of a study of blood T cell repertoires in COVID-19. The protocol was immunoSEQ multiplex PCR, while the TCRdb copy is restricted to in-frame clones and leaves out a portion. This repertoire shows fewer than 90,000 clones, 87% found once; its top ten account for roughly 15%. Input material: peripheral blood. The receptors were gathered from a male donor with acute or convalescent COVID-19. Each CDR3 is given with its conserved first and last residue. Fields, in order: V gene, J gene, D gene, clone size, CDR3 DNA, CDR3 protein. D genes are given only for firm matches. Some rows have no size entry. The others give once, few or many, or a class for an expanded clone.

TRBV5-6	TRBJ1-2	NA	NA	TGTGCCAGCAGCTTGGACGAGGGGGAAATCTATGGCTACACCTTC	CASSLDEGEIYGYTF
TRBV25-1	TRBJ1-1	NA	NA	TGTGCCAGCAGTGAACAGCTTACCAGGCCCACTGAAGCTTTCTTT	CASSEQLTRPTEAFF
TRBV24-1	TRBJ2-2	NA	NA	TGTGCCACGGGGGCGGACACCGGGGAGCTGTTTTTT	CATGADTGELFF
TRBV9	TRBJ2-3	NA	NA	TGTGCCAGCAGCGTCTACCAGGATTCCACAGATACGCAGTATTTT	CASSVYQDSTDTQYF
TRBV30	TRBJ2-7	NA	NA	TGTGCCTGGACAGGGAACTCCTACGAGCAGTACTTC	CAWTGNSYEQYF
TRBV6-2/TRBV6-3	TRBJ2-6	NA	NA	TGTGCCAGCAGTTCAGAGGGGGCTGGGGCCAACGTCCTGACTTTC	CASSSEGAGANVLTF
TRBV2	TRBJ2-7	TRBD1	NA	TGTGCCAGCAGACAGGGGGCCCACGAGCAGTACTTC	CASRQGAHEQYF
TRBV5-1	TRBJ1-1	NA	NA	TGCGCCAGCAGCGCTACAGGGATGAACACTGAAGCTTTCTTT	CASSATGMNTEAFF
TRBV11-3	TRBJ2-3	TRBD2	NA	TGTGCCAGCAGCTTAGCCACCGGGACTAGCATTGTAGATACGCAGTATTTT	CASSLATGTSIVDTQYF
TRBV9	TRBJ1-1	NA	NA	TGTGCCAGCAGCGTAGTCCGGGTACGGACTGAAGCTTTCTTT	CASSVVRVRTEAFF
TRBV27	TRBJ1-6	NA	NA	TGTGCCAGCAGTTTCCAGGGATTACCCCTCCACTTT	CASSFQGLPLHF
TRBV5-6	TRBJ1-2	TRBD1	NA	TGTGCCAGCAGCGAGCCCGGGACAGGGGGTTGGAACACCTTC	CASSEPGTGGWNTF
TRBV7-8	TRBJ1-6	NA	NA	TGTGCCAGCAGCTTAGCGGGGGGTTCCTATAATTCACCCCTCCACTTT	CASSLAGGSYNSPLHF
TRBV7-9	TRBJ2-1	TRBD1	NA	TGTGCCAGCAGCTTCGACAGGGGTTTTAGCAATGAGCAGTTCTTC	CASSFDRGFSNEQFF
TRBV3-1/TRBV3-2	TRBJ2-7	NA	NA	TGTGCCAGCAGTCCGACAGGCTACTACGAGCAGTACTTC	CASSPTGYYEQYF
TRBV6-4	TRBJ2-1	NA	once	TGTGCCAGCAGTGAGGAGAGCTCCTACAATGAGCAGTTCTTC	CASSEESSYNEQFF
TRBV27	TRBJ2-7	NA	NA	TGTGCCAGCACCCGAGGAGGGGCGTCCTACGAGCAGTACTTC	CASTRGGASYEQYF
TRBV5-8	TRBJ1-5	TRBD1	once	TGTGCCAGCAGCATAAGACAGGGTAATCAGCCCCAGCATTTT	CASSIRQGNQPQHF
TRBV19	TRBJ2-7	TRBD1	NA	TGTGCCAGTTCCGGGACAGGCTCCTACGAGCAGTACTTC	CASSGTGSYEQYF
TRBV28	TRBJ2-2	TRBD1	NA	TGTGCCAGCAGTAACGGACAGGGGGCGAGAACCGGGGAGCTGTTTTTT	CASSNGQGARTGELFF
TRBV6-5	TRBJ2-1	TRBD1	NA	TGTGCCAGCAGTACCGGGACAGGATCCTACAATGAGCAGTTCTTC	CASSTGTGSYNEQFF
TRBV7-2	TRBJ1-4	TRBD1	NA	TGTGCCAGCAGCTTCTTGACAGGGGGTTATGAAAAACTGTTTTTT	CASSFLTGGYEKLFF
TRBV3-1/TRBV3-2	TRBJ1-6	TRBD1	NA	TGTGCCAGCAGCCTTAACCCCGGTTGGACAGGGGTCTCACCCCTCCACTTT	CASSLNPGWTGVSPLHF
TRBV5-4	TRBJ2-5	TRBD2	NA	TGTGCCAGCAGCTTCGGACTAGCGGGGAGTCCGGGGCAAGAGACCCAGTACTTC	CASSFGLAGSPGQETQYF
TRBV30	TRBJ2-3	TRBD2	NA	TGTGCCTGGAGTCCCTTAACTAGCGGGGGGGATACGCAGTATTTT	CAWSPLTSGGDTQYF
TRBV2	TRBJ2-5	TRBD2	NA	TGTGCCACCGGGACTAGCTCGGAGACCCAGTACTTC	CATGTSSETQYF
TRBV20-1	TRBJ2-1	TRBD2	NA	TGCAGTGCTAGTAAGCTAGCGGGGGGGAGGTACAATGAGCAGTTCTTC	CSASKLAGGRYNEQFF
TRBV6-1	TRBJ1-6	TRBD1	NA	TGTGCCAGCAGTGAAGCTTTCCGGGCGACAGGGGGCCGATCCTATAATTCACCCCTCCACTTT	CASSEAFRATGGRSYNSPLHF
TRBV10-3	TRBJ1-3	TRBD1	few	TGTGCCATCAGTGAGCCACAGGGGGACACGGGGTCAGCTGGAAACACCATATATTTT	CAISEPQGDTGSAGNTIYF